The sequence of this T cell receptor (beta chain) was determined in a study of OX40 agonist ivuxolimab in advanced cancers. Study as a whole: Patients received ivuxolimab, an agonistic anti-OX40 (CD134) antibody. Three patients, one with hepatocellular carcinoma and two with cutaneous melanoma, achieved partial responses. Broader study findings: It was also the case that some nonresponders had low normalized T-cell clonal expansion.

V lost 5 bases, J lost 3 bases, and 9 bases lay in between. Germline assignment: CDR1 SGHNT and CDR2 YYREEE (reference sequence). The CDR3 is 12 amino acids. In regard to this clone: Its target is not known.

Sampled blood was obtained at baseline, cycle 4 day 1, and cycle 7 day 1. Libraries were prepared by immunoSEQ multiplex PCR; TCRdb keeps only in-frame clonotypes and omits some of them. Of under 85,000 clones listed, around 83% were seen once; the top ten hold approximately 8%. This receptor was obtained from an adult with an advanced solid tumor such as melanoma, head and neck, liver or kidney cancer. The source was CD4+ or CD8+ T cells sorted from blood, collected in a trial of the OX40 agonist ivuxolimab. The rearrangement uses TRBV5-4 and TRBJ2-7; D remains unclear. The CDR3 loop is CASSKTVYEQYF. For the CDR3, the DNA is TGTGCCAGCAGTAAAACGGTCTACGAGCAGTACTTC.